The present TCR beta chain was sequenced within a study of Ad26.COV2.S vaccination and SARS-CoV-2 variants. General study findings and limits: Spike-specific TCR breadth in vaccine recipients exceeded that seen in placebo recipients. Substantial breadth was reported for post-vaccination spike-specific CD8+ and CD4+ T cells.

Some clones are missing from TCRdb's copy, which holds only in-frame ones; the method was immunoSEQ multiplex PCR. The data show roughly 420,000 clones, with roughly 90% seen just once and 3.6% held by the top ten. As to this clone: What it binds is not known.

Documented treatment: about 20 received Ad26.COV2.S at low or high dose, single or two shots; about 5 received placebo; per-sample allocation not given. Sampling was done on day 63 after the first vaccine or placebo injection. Aged 18-55 years, donor was enrolled in Boston in about 2020. Germline V gene sequence: CDR1 SGHNT, CDR2 YENEEA. The CDR3 is 13 residues long. V was cut by 3 bases and J by 4 bases, with 8 bases left in between. The clonotype was recovered from a person between 18 and 60 years old who received the Ad26.COV2.S COVID-19 vaccine or a placebo. This chain joins TRBV11-3 and TRBJ2-3, with D possibly called TRBD1 or TRBD2 (5 bases each). Here the sequenced sample was peripheral blood, taken in a trial of Ad26.COV2.S vaccine versus placebo. The CDR3 reads CASSLGPPDTQYF. The CDR3 DNA follows: TGTGCCAGCAGCTTGGGACCGCCAGATACGCAGTATTTT.